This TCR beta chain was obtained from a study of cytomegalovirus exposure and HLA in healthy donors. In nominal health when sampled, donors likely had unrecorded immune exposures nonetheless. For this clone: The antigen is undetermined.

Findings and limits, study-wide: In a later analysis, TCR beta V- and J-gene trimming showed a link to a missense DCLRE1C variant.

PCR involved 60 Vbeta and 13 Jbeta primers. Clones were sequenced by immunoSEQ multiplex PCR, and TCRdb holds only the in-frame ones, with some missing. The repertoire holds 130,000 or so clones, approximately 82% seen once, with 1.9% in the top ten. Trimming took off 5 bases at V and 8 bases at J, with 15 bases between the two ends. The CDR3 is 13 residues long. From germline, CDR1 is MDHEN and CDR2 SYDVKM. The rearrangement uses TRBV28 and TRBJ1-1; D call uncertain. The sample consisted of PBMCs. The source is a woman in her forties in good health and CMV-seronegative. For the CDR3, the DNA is TGTGCCAGCAGTATCACTACTCCGAGGGAAGCTTTCTTT. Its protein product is CASSITTPREAFF.